The following is a T cell receptor beta chain sequence with its context. Method: immunoSEQ multiplex PCR; TCRdb's copy keeps in-frame clones and lacks some. The repertoire has some 110,000 clones, around nine tenths of them found once; the top ten carry roughly 3.3%. This record belongs to a study of T cell responses to AZD1222 COVID-19 vaccine. Trimming pared 1 base from V and 3 bases from J, leaving 12 bases between. Per germline, CDR1 SGHTA and CDR2 FQGNSA. The CDR3 extends over 15 amino acids. The receptor was derived from an adult who received the MenACWY meningococcal vaccine as a control. This sample comprised peripheral blood, obtained 28 days after the second dose of the MenACWY control vaccine. The V call is TRBV7-2, the J call TRBJ2-5; D possibly corresponds to TRBD2 (5 bases). The CDR3 coding sequence is TGTGCCAGCAGCTTAGGGTGGCGGGCCAAAGAGACCCAGTACTTC. It specifies CASSLGWRAKETQYF.